This is a list of T cell receptor beta chains from one sample in a study of T cells in Graves' hyperthyroidism and ophthalmopathy. TCRdb used MiXCR to reprocess the multiplex PCR reads, holding one entry per CDR3 protein. The sample records about 590,000 distinct CDR3 sequences, approximately 14% being singletons. Source material: blood. Source of these receptors: a young woman with Graves' ophthalmopathy. CDR3s include the opening cysteine and the closing phenylalanine or tryptophan. D genes are given only for firm matches. The size field is filled for only some rows; it gives once, few, many or a size class.

.	few	TRBV27	TRBJ2-7	CASKPGLNSWEQYF	TGTGCCAGCAAGCCGGGACTTAACTCCTGGGAGCAGTACTTC
.	few	TRBV19	TRBJ2-5	CASSRQQLTAQETQYF	TGTGCCAGTAGTAGGCAGCAACTCACAGCCCAAGAGACCCAGTACTTC
.	few	TRBV27	TRBJ2-2	CASSFRFRGTANTGELFF	TGTGCCAGCAGTTTTCGTTTTCGGGGTACGGCGAACACCGGGGAGCTGTTTTTT
TRBD1	many	TRBV12-3/TRBV12-4	TRBJ2-3	CASSSPGQGSDTQYF	TGTGCCAGCAGTTCCCCGGGACAGGGATCAGATACGCAGTATTTT
.	many	TRBV5-5	TRBJ2-7	CASTLRLVGEQYF	TGTGCCAGCACCCTGAGGCTAGTAGGTGAGCAGTACTTC
TRBD1	many	TRBV28	TRBJ1-2	CASSLPDRDYGYTF	TGTGCCAGCAGTCTACCGGACAGGGACTATGGCTACACCTTC
TRBD2	.	TRBV7-6	TRBJ2-1	CASSPDGDYAYNEQFF	TGTGCCAGCAGCCCGGACGGGGACTATGCCTACAATGAGCAGTTCTTC
.	.	TRBV28	TRBJ2-3	CASRPDSGGTDTQYF	TGTGCCAGCAGACCCGACAGCGGCGGCACAGATACGCAGTATTTT
.	many	TRBV7-9	TRBJ2-7	CASSMPDEQYF	TGTGCCAGCAGTATGCCCGACGAGCAGTACTTC
.	many	TRBV10-3	TRBJ1-1	CAISEEGGTEAFF	TGTGCCATCAGTGAGGAGGGGGGCACTGAAGCTTTCTTT
TRBD1	many	TRBV27	TRBJ1-5	CASSTYRDSLVGNQPQHF	TGTGCCAGCAGTACGTACCGGGACAGCTTAGTGGGCAATCAGCCCCAGCATTTT
.	many	TRBV9	TRBJ1-5	CASSVTGDSNQPQHF	TGTGCCAGCAGCGTAACTGGGGATAGCAATCAGCCCCAGCATTTT
TRBD1	.	TRBV12-3/TRBV12-4	TRBJ2-1	CASREDRAKLNEQFF	TGTGCCAGCAGGGAGGACAGGGCTAAACTAAATGAGCAGTTCTTC
.	few	TRBV5-4	TRBJ2-2	CASSLVSDFGELFF	TGTGCCAGCAGCTTGGTTTCCGATTTCGGGGAGCTGTTTTTT
.	many	TRBV6-2/TRBV6-3	TRBJ2-7	CASSYSGRGLNDYEQYF	TGTGCCAGCAGTTACTCGGGCAGGGGACTCAACGACTACGAGCAGTACTTC
TRBD1	many	TRBV9	TRBJ2-1	CASSAPGTGENEQFF	TGTGCCAGCAGCGCGCCCGGGACAGGGGAAAATGAGCAGTTCTTC
TRBD1	many	TRBV2	TRBJ1-5	CASSLNDRGSTQPQHF	TGTGCCAGCAGCTTAAATGACAGGGGGTCAACCCAGCCCCAGCATTTT
TRBD1	many	TRBV5-1	TRBJ1-6	CASSSPDRASDSPLHF	TGCGCCAGCAGCTCCCCTGACAGGGCAAGCGATTCACCCCTCCACTTT
.	many	TRBV7-2	TRBJ2-3	CASSRRISIGSQASTDTQYF	TGTGCCAGCAGCCGAAGGATCTCGATTGGGTCACAGGCTAGCACAGATACGCAGTATTTT
.	.	TRBV28	TRBJ1-5	CASSLRRVINQPQHF	TGTGCCAGCAGTTTAAGAAGAGTGATCAATCAGCCCCAGCATTTT
.	many	TRBV6-1	TRBJ2-4	CASSIQEHGPKNIQYF	TGTGCCAGCAGTATACAGGAACACGGGCCCAAAAACATTCAGTACTTC
.	.	TRBV19	TRBJ2-7	CASSSMTGYEQYF	TGTGCCAGTAGTAGCATGACAGGCTACGAGCAGTACTTC
TRBD1	.	TRBV6-2/TRBV6-3	TRBJ1-5	CASSYSLGQGLLPQHF	TGTGCCAGCAGTTACTCGCTGGGACAGGGCCTTCTGCCCCAGCATTTT
TRBD1	many	TRBV2	TRBJ2-7	CASRDRVLGEQYF	TGTGCCAGCAGGGACAGGGTTTTGGGGGAGCAGTACTTC
TRBD2	many	TRBV6-5	TRBJ2-1	CASSYLRAGGINEQFF	TGTGCCAGCAGTTACTTAAGAGCGGGAGGGATTAATGAGCAGTTCTTC
.	.	TRBV7-2	TRBJ1-6	CASSLSRVRNSPLHF	TGTGCCAGTAGCCTGTCCAGGGTTCGAAATTCACCCCTCCACTTT